The 4 T cell receptor beta chains reported below all come from one sample, sequenced in a study of blood T cell repertoires in COVID-19. Clones were sequenced by immunoSEQ multiplex PCR, and TCRdb holds only the in-frame ones, with some missing. The sample includes roughly 90,000 clones, 80% of them seen just once. Source material: peripheral blood. These receptors were obtained from a human donor in a cohort sampled during active COVID-19.

V usage is TRBV5-6 and J usage is TRBJ2-6, with D tentatively TRBD1 (5 bases). This CDR3 spans 14 amino acids. From germline, CDR1 is SGHDT and CDR2 YYEEEE. V was clipped by 7 bases and J by 3 bases, with 11 bases between them. Written as DNA, the CDR3 is TGTGCCAGCCCAGTGGGGCTTGGGGCCAACGTCCTGACTTTC. It codes for CASPVGLGANVLTF.

This chain joins TRBV29-1 and TRBJ1-6; 8 positions agree with TRBD1. Germline CDR1 reads SQVTM; CDR2 reads ANQGSEA. CDR3 length equals 15 residues. J lost 6 bases, V lost 5 bases, and 9 bases had no gene match. The CDR3: CSVQFGTGVNSPLHF. In DNA form, the CDR3 reads TGCAGCGTTCAATTCGGGACAGGAGTTAATTCACCCCTCCACTTT.

The genes are TRBV7-3 and TRBJ2-5; 9 bases are shared with TRBD2. The CDR3 loop spans 16 amino acids. V shed 1 base, J shed 3 bases, and the junction held 6 bases outside the gene matches. CDR1 and CDR2 from the germline V gene are SGHTA and FQGTGA. CDR3 nucleotides: TGTGCCAGCAGCTTAATGGCTAGCGGGAAGGAAGAGACCCAGTACTTC. Protein: CASSLMASGKEETQYF.

The CDR3, as DNA: TGTGCCAGGACCGACAGGGTTGGTCAGCCCCAGCATTTT. Translated: CARTDRVGQPQHF. The chain recombines TRBV24-1 with TRBJ1-5, with 7 bases fitting TRBD1. After removal of 11 bases from V and 6 bases from J, the junction contained 9 bases not matched to a gene. Germline values: CDR1 KGHDR, CDR2 SFDVKD. CDR3 size: 13 residues.